The next 2 T cell receptor beta chains were all read from a single sample in a study of blood T cell repertoires in COVID-19. Clones were sequenced by immunoSEQ multiplex PCR, and TCRdb holds only the in-frame ones, with some missing. The table records about 220,000 clones, around 86% of them present only once. What was sequenced was peripheral blood. The receptors stem from a woman younger than 45 who had recovered from COVID-19.

This clone was seen more than once but under ten times. V usage is TRBV5-1 and J usage is TRBJ2-5; D perhaps matches TRBD1 (6 bases). CDR3 length: 14 amino acids. The germline CDR1 and CDR2 sequences are SGHRS and YFSETQ. The V end lost 4 bases, the J end lost 3 bases, and 13 bases lay between the germline ends. CDR3 DNA: TGCGCCAGCAGCCAAAATGCAGGGGAAGAGACCCAGTACTTC. Protein sequence: CASSQNAGEETQYF.

The rearrangement joins TRBV27 to TRBJ1-2; D ambiguous. This CDR3 has 14 residues. Deletions cut 2 bases from V and 4 bases from J, with 11 bases between. Germline V gives CDR1 MNHEY, CDR2 SMNVEV (reference sequence). CDR3 residues: CASSLARGIYGYTF. The CDR3 DNA reads as TGTGCCAGCAGTTTAGCGCGGGGAATCTATGGCTACACCTTC.